Listed below are T cell receptor beta chains from one sample, sequenced in a study of blood T cell repertoires in COVID-19. Clones were sequenced by immunoSEQ multiplex PCR, and TCRdb holds only the in-frame ones, with some missing. The table includes about 160,000 clones, around 84% detected once. The specimen sequenced was PBMCs or T cells enriched from blood (not recorded which). The receptors derive from a woman aged 45 to 65 who had recovered from COVID-19. Both conserved end residues are part of each CDR3. Fields, in order: D gene, J gene, V gene, clone size, CDR3 protein, CDR3 DNA. D genes are given only for firm matches. The size field is filled for only some rows; it gives once, few, many or a size class.

D gene: -; J gene: TRBJ1-5; V gene: TRBV7-8; clone size: -; CDR3 protein: CASSSQRPPQHF; CDR3 DNA: TGTGCCAGCAGCTCGCAGAGGCCGCCCCAGCATTTT
D gene: -; J gene: TRBJ1-4; V gene: TRBV29-1; clone size: few; CDR3 protein: CSVGQGRGNEKLFF; CDR3 DNA: TGCAGCGTTGGGCAGGGGCGGGGGAATGAAAAACTGTTTTTT
D gene: -; J gene: TRBJ2-3; V gene: TRBV9; clone size: -; CDR3 protein: CASSVATETRDTQYF; CDR3 DNA: TGTGCCAGCAGCGTAGCAACAGAAACTCGAGATACGCAGTATTTT
D gene: TRBD1; J gene: TRBJ1-2; V gene: TRBV4-1; clone size: -; CDR3 protein: CASSQATGGGYGYTF; CDR3 DNA: TGCGCCAGCAGCCAAGCTACAGGGGGGGGCTATGGCTACACCTTC
D gene: -; J gene: TRBJ2-7; V gene: TRBV5-1; clone size: -; CDR3 protein: CASSLLGAGEQYF; CDR3 DNA: TGCGCCAGCAGCTTGCTGGGGGCGGGTGAGCAGTACTTC
D gene: TRBD2; J gene: TRBJ2-3; V gene: TRBV9; clone size: -; CDR3 protein: CASSPRLAGNTDTQYF; CDR3 DNA: TGTGCCAGCAGCCCCCGACTAGCTGGCAACACAGATACGCAGTATTTT
D gene: -; J gene: TRBJ2-1; V gene: TRBV19; clone size: -; CDR3 protein: CASSIFVLPYNEQFF; CDR3 DNA: TGTGCCAGTAGTATATTTGTCCTTCCCTACAATGAGCAGTTCTTC
D gene: -; J gene: TRBJ2-7; V gene: TRBV2; clone size: -; CDR3 protein: CASSTTGNEQYF; CDR3 DNA: TGTGCCAGCAGTACCACAGGGAACGAGCAGTACTTC
D gene: -; J gene: TRBJ1-6; V gene: TRBV12-5; clone size: -; CDR3 protein: CASGLSEVSPLHF; CDR3 DNA: TGTGCTAGTGGTTTGAGCGAAGTCTCACCCCTCCACTTT
D gene: TRBD1; J gene: TRBJ2-7; V gene: TRBV29-1; clone size: -; CDR3 protein: CSSRDSSYEQYF; CDR3 DNA: TGCAGCTCTAGGGACAGCTCCTACGAGCAGTACTTC
D gene: -; J gene: TRBJ2-5; V gene: TRBV5-4; clone size: -; CDR3 protein: CASSSGRDPGAQYF; CDR3 DNA: TGTGCCAGCAGCTCGGGGCGGGATCCCGGGGCCCAGTACTTC
D gene: TRBD2; J gene: TRBJ2-1; V gene: TRBV28; clone size: -; CDR3 protein: CASTLRTSGSGSYNEQFF; CDR3 DNA: TGTGCCAGCACCCTCAGGACTAGCGGGAGTGGCTCCTACAATGAGCAGTTCTTC
D gene: -; J gene: TRBJ2-1; V gene: TRBV7-3; clone size: -; CDR3 protein: CASSSDREQFF; CDR3 DNA: TGTGCCAGCAGCTCCGATCGGGAGCAGTTCTTC
D gene: -; J gene: TRBJ2-7; V gene: TRBV18; clone size: -; CDR3 protein: CASSPGGEQYF; CDR3 DNA: TGTGCCAGCTCACCAGGAGGCGAGCAGTACTTC
D gene: -; J gene: TRBJ2-7; V gene: TRBV10-3; clone size: -; CDR3 protein: CAISEVGGASEQYF; CDR3 DNA: TGTGCCATCAGTGAGGTCGGGGGAGCTAGCGAGCAGTACTTC
D gene: -; J gene: TRBJ2-7; V gene: TRBV27; clone size: -; CDR3 protein: CASTDLGREQTYF; CDR3 DNA: TGTGCCAGCACCGACTTAGGTCGTGAGCAAACCTACTTC